What follows describes a single TCR beta chain. Its matching antigen is unknown. This was a survey-level run. Repertoires were generated with immunoSEQ multiplex PCR, while TCRdb's copy carries only in-frame clones and drops some. Among 30,000 to 35,000 clones listed, nearly 90% were seen once. Buffy coats from healthy blood donors served as controls. Germline-derived CDR1 and CDR2 are SEHNR and FQNEAQ (reference sequence). The CDR3 has 15 amino acids. This sample is drawn from a study of STAT5B mutations in CD4+ large granular lymphocyte leukemia. Study-wide points: Patient CD4-sorted repertoires stayed more clonal than healthy ones after leukemic-clone removal. No patients shared main leukemic clonotypes, though about 24% appeared at low frequency elsewhere.

V and J are TRBV7-9 and TRBJ2-5, with D uncertain. The J call may be wrong; the DNA end is better matched by TRBJ2-7. The source of this sequence is a human donor in good health. Sequencing used CD4+ T cells from blood buffy coats. The CDR3 bases are TGTGCCAGCAGCTTAGCGGTAGTCCACTCCTACGAGCAGTACTTC. Its protein product is CASSLAVVHSYEQYF.